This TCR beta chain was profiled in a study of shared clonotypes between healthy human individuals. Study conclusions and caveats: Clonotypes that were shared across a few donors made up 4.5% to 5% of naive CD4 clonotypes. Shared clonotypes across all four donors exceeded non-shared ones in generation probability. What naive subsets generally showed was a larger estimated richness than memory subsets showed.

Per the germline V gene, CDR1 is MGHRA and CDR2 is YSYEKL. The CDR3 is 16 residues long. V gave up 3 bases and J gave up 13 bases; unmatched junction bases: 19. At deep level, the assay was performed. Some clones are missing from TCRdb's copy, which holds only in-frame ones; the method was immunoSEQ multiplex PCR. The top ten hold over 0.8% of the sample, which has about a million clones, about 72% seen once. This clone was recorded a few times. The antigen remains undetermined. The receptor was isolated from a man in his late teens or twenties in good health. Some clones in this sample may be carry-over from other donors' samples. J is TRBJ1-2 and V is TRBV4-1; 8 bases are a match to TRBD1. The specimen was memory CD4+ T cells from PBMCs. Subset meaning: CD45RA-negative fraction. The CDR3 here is CASSQGDKRTGRTGTF. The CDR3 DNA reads TGCGCCAGCAGCCAGGGGGACAAACGGACAGGGAGAACGGGCACCTTC.